This entry describes one T cell receptor (beta chain). This clonotype appeared many times. It has no known antigen specificity. Base qualities are not recorded, but no much larger clone differs from it by a single base. Because the library targeted alpha chains, this beta chain is an off-target read whose size means little. The data stem from a study of spatial heterogeneity in lung cancer (dated by TCRdb to the late 2010s). About the study as a whole: Beta-chain transcripts were consistently detected in greater numbers than alpha-chain transcripts, which likely reflects a higher abundance of beta-chain transcripts. In non-small cell lung cancer, the study quantitatively compared TCR alpha and beta repertoires across several tumor regions, matched nontumor lung, and blood. Both alpha and beta chains were TCR-sequenced in approximately 220 tumor regions, under 70 matched nontumor lung samples and some 50 PBMC samples obtained at surgery. In the raw uncorrected reads, each unique combination of TCR and UMI appeared more than ten times on average. Nonsynonymous mutation counts, determined by whole-exome sequencing of tumor tissue, were related to TCR repertoire features.

What the study reported, not specific to this receptor: Additional single-cell paired TCR alpha and beta sequencing was considered necessary to confirm, at a functional level, the hypothesis that regional TCRs recognize regional mutations.

The library was prepared using 5' RACE. The instrument given in TCRdb is NextSeq 500. The TCR library protocol attached a unique molecular identifier to each TCR cDNA molecule to allow correction of PCR and sequencing errors. Turning to the authors' computational methods: TCR identification, UMI-based error correction and CDR3 extraction were all carried out with Decombinator tools. Expanded TCRs were defined as those above a frequency of 2 per 1,000, corresponding to the top 1% of the tumor frequency distribution. Rényi diversity was computed with the R vegan package after subsampling each repertoire 100 times to 5,000 TCRs. To build CDR3 similarity networks, amino acid triplet string-kernel similarity was used, and CDR3s were connected when their pairwise similarity was above 0.82. TCRdb redid the processing of the public reads, applying fastp at Q25 and MiXCR, and retained in-frame beta chains. One record per CDR3 amino acid sequence lists the most common genes and DNA. The authors' filters were not applied to this entry. The sample data list around 15,000 distinct CDR3 sequences, and 3.6% of these were observed just once. The ten top clones hold around a tenth of the sample.

This specimen's time point label, per the study, means: sample taken at primary tumor resection. The donors were approximately 70 patients from the lung TRACERx cohort who had early-stage, untreated non-small cell lung cancer. Without any cell sorting, TCR sequencing was performed on whole RNA extracted either from tumor and nontumor lung tissue or from cryopreserved PBMC samples. Only patients with enough RNA available from two or more tumor regions were chosen for TCR sequencing. Tumor and adjacent nontumor lung specimens were reviewed by a lung pathologist before selection. There are 14 amino acids in the CDR3, from cysteine to phenylalanine inclusive. Kept here is only the CDR3 DNA, which spans 42 bases and is read in frame from base 1. The junction shows trimming of 3 bases on V and 6 bases on J, and the gene matches do not reach 4 bases of it. Sequences LGHNT (CDR1) and FRNRAP (CDR2) are obtained from the germline V gene.

This clonotype originated in a male donor with early-stage non-small cell lung cancer. The chain is encoded by TRBV12-5 joined to TRBJ1-4; TRBD1 matches 7 bases in the middle. The sample was normal lung tissue next to the tumor, taken at surgery. The nucleotides are TGTGCTAGTGGTTTAGGACAGGTGGATGAAAAACTGTTTTTT. Translated, this is CASGLGQVDEKLFF.